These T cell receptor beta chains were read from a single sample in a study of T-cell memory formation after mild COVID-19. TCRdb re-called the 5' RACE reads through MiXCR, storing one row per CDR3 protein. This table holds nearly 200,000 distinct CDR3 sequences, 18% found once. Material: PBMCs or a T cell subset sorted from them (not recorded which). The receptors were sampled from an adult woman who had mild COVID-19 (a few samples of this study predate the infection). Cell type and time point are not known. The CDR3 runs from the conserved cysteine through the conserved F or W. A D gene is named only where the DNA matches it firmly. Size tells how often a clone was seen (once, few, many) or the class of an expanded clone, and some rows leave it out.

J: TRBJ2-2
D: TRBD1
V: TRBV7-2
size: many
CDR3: CASTIEGALTGELFF
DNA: TGTGCCAGCACCATCGAGGGGGCGCTCACCGGGGAGCTGTTTTTT

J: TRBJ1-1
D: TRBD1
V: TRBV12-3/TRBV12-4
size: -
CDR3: CASSKIPGQGAVGKAFF
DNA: TGTGCCAGCAGCAAAATCCCGGGACAGGGGGCGGTTGGTAAAGCTTTCTTT

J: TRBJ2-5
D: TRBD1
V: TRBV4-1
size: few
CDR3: CASSKLPPGQYQETQYF
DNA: TGCGCCAGCAGCAAACTCCCTCCGGGACAGTACCAAGAGACCCAGTACTTC

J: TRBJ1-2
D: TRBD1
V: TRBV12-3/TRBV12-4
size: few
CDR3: CASSGGQTSNYGYTF
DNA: TGTGCCAGCAGTGGGGGACAGACTAGCAACTATGGCTACACCTTC

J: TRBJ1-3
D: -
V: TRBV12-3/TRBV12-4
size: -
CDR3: CASSFSLGQGRNTIYF
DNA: TGTGCCAGCAGTTTCTCTTTGGGGCAAGGGAGAAACACCATATATTTT

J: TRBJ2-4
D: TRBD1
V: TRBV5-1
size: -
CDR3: CASRPTGGENIQYF
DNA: TGCGCCAGCAGGCCGACAGGGGGGGAAAACATTCAGTACTTC

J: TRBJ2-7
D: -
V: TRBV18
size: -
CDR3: CASSPVGKYEQYF
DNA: TGTGCCAGCTCACCCGTGGGGAAGTACGAGCAGTACTTC

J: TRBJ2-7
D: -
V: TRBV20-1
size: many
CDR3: CSARDPGGQRQYF
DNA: TGCAGTGCTAGAGATCCCGGAGGGCAGAGGCAGTACTTC

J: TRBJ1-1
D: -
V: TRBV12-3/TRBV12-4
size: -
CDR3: CASSLVQVPRVNTEAFF
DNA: TGTGCCAGCAGTTTAGTACAGGTCCCCAGGGTGAACACTGAAGCTTTCTTT

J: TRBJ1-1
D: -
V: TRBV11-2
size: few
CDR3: CASSPTGRGFEAFF
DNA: TGTGCCAGCAGCCCGACCGGACGGGGGTTTGAAGCTTTCTTT

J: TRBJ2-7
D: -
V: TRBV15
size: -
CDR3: CATSRGSGQIGYYEQYF
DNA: TGTGCCACCAGCAGAGGTAGCGGACAGATCGGTTACTACGAGCAGTACTTC

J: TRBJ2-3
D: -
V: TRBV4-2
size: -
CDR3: CASSLDAGGSTDTQYF
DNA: TGTGCCAGCAGCCTAGACGCCGGGGGCAGCACAGATACGCAGTATTTT

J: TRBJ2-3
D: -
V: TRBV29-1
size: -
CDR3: CSVFSRVTDTQYF
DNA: TGCAGCGTTTTTTCGCGGGTCACAGATACGCAGTATTTT

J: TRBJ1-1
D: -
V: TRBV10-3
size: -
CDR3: CAISSDSYTEAFF
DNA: TGTGCCATCAGCTCGGACAGCTACACTGAAGCTTTCTTT

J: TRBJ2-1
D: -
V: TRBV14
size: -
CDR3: CASSQIGGNEQFF
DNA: TGTGCCAGCAGCCAGATAGGGGGGAATGAGCAGTTCTTC

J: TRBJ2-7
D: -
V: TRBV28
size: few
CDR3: CASSSPGNEQYF
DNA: TGTGCCAGCAGTTCCCCAGGCAACGAGCAGTACTTC

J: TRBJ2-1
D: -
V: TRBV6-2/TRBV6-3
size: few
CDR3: CASRGHRVTYNEQFF
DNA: TGTGCCAGCAGGGGCCACAGGGTTACCTACAATGAGCAGTTCTTC

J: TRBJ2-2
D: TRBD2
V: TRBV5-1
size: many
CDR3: CASSTLAGGNTGELFF
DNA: TGCGCCAGCAGCACACTAGCGGGAGGAAACACCGGGGAGCTGTTTTTT

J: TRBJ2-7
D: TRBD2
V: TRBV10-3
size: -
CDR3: CAIRSSGGNGALEQYF
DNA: TGTGCCATCAGATCTAGCGGGGGGAACGGAGCTCTCGAGCAGTACTTC

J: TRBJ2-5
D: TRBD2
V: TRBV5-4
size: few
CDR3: CASSLVTLRRGGQETQYF
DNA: TGTGCCAGCAGCTTGGTGACCTTGCGGCGGGGGGGACAAGAGACCCAGTACTTC

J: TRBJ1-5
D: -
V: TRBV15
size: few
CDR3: CATSRDGHQPQHF
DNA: TGTGCCACCAGCAGAGACGGGCATCAGCCCCAGCATTTT

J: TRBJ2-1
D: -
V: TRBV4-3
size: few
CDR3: CASSQARGGNKEQFF
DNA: TGCGCCAGCAGCCAAGCTAGGGGTGGGAACAAAGAGCAGTTCTTC